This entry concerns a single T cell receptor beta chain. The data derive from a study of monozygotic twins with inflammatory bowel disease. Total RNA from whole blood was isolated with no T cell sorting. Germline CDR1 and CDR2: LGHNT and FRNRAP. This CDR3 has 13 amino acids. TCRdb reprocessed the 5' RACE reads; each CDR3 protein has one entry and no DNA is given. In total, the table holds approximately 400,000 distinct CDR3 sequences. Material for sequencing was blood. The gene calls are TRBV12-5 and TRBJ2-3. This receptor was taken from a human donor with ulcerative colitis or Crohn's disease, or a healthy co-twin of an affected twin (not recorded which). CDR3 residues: CASGFFGADTQYF.